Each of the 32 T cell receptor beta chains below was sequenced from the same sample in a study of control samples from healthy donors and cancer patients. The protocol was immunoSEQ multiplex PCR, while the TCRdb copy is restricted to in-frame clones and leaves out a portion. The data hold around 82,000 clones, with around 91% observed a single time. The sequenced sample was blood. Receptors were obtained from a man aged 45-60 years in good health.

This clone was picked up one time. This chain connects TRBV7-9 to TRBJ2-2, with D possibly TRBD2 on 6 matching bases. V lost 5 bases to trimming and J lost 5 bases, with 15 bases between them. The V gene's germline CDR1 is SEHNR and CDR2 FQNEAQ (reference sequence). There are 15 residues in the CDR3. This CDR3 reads CASSHPGRETGELFF. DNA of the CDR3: TGTGCCAGCAGCCACCCGGGACGGGAGACCGGGGAGCTGTTTTTT.

CDR3 in DNA: TGTGCCAGCAGCGTAGACGGTGGAAACACCATATATTTT. It translates to CASSVDGGNTIYF. The V call is TRBV9, the J call TRBJ1-3, with D uncertain. CDR1 and CDR2 (germline): SGDLS, YYNGEE. CDR3 size: 13 residues. Trimming left V 0 bases short and J 3 bases short, with 4 bases between.

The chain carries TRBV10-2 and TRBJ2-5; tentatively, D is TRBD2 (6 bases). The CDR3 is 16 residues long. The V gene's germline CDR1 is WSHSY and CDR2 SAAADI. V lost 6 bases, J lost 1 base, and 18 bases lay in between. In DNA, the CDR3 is TGCGCCAGCAGCCCCTGGGGGGAGGCAGCCCAAGAGACCCAGTACTTC. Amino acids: CASSPWGEAAQETQYF.

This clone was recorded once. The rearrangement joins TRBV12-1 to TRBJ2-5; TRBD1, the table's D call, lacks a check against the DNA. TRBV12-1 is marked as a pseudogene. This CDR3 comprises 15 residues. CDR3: CASSFQTGARETQYF. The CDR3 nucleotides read TGTGCCAGCAGCTTTCAGACAGGGGCCAGAGAGACCCAGTACTTC.

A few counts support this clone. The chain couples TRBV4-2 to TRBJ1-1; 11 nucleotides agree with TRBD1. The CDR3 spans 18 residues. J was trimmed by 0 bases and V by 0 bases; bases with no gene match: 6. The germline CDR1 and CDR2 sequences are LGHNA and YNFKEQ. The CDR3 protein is CASSQDLGGQGVNTEAFF. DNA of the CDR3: TGTGCCAGCAGCCAAGATCTCGGGGGACAGGGGGTGAACACTGAAGCTTTCTTT.

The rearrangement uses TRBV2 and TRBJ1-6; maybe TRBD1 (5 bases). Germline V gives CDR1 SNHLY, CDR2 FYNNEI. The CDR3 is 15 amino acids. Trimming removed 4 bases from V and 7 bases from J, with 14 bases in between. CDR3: CASSVDGGGNSPLHF. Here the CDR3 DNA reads TGTGCCAGCAGTGTTGACGGGGGGGGGAATTCACCCCTCCACTTT.

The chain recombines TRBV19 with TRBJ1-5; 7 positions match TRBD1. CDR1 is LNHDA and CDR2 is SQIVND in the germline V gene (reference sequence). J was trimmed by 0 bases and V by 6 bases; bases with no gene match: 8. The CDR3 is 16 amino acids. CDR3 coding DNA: TGTGCCAGTAGGAGAGGGGGCCTAAATAGCAATCAGCCCCAGCATTTT. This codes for CASRRGGLNSNQPQHF.

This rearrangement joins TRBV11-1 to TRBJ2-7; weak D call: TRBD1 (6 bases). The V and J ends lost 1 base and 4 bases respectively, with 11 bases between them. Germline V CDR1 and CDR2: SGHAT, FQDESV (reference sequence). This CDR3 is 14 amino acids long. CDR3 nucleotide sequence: TGTGCCAGCAGCTTAGAACCAGGGGTATACGAGCAGTACTTC. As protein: CASSLEPGVYEQYF.

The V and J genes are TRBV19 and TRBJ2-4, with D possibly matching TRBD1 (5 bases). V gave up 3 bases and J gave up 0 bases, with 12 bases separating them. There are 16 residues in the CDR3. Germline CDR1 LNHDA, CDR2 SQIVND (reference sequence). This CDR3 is CASSIRQTLAKNIQYF. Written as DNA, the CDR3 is TGTGCCAGTAGTATCCGACAGACCCTAGCCAAAAACATTCAGTACTTC.

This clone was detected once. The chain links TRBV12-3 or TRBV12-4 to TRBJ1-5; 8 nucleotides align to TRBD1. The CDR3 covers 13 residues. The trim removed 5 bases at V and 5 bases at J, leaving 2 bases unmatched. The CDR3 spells CASSLTGDQPQHF. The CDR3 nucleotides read TGTGCCAGCAGTCTGACAGGGGATCAGCCCCAGCATTTT.

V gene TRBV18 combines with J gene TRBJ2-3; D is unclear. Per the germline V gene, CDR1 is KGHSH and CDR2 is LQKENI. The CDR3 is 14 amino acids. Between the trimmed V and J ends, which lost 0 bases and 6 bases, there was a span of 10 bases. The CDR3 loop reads CASSPPDLRDTQYF. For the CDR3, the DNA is TGTGCCAGCTCACCACCAGACTTAAGGGATACGCAGTATTTT.

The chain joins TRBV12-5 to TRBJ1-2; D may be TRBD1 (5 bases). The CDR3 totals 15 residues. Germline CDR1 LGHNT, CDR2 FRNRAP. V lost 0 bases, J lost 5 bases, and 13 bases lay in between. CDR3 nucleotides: TGTGCTAGTGGTTTGGTACGCGGGGCGGGGTATGGCTACACCTTC. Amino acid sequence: CASGLVRGAGYGYTF.

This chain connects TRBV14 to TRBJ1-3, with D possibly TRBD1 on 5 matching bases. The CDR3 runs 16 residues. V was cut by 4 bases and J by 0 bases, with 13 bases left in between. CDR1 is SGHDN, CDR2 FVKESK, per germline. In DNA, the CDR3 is TGTGCCAGCAGCCCCCGGGTTGGGGCCTCTGGAAACACCATATATTTT. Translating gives CASSPRVGASGNTIYF.

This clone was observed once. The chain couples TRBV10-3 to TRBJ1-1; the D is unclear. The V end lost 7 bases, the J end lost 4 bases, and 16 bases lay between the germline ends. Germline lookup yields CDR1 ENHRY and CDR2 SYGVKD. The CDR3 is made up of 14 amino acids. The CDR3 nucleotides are TGTGCCATCACGGGCAGCGATGTCGGCACTGAAGCTTTCTTT. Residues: CAITGSDVGTEAFF.

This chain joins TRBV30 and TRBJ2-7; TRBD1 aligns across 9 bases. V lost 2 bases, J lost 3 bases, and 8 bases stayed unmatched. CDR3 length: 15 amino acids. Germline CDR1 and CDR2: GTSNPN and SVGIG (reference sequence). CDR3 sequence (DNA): TGTGCCTGGAGTTCCGGGACAGGGAACGACTACGAGCAGTACTTC. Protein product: CAWSSGTGNDYEQYF.

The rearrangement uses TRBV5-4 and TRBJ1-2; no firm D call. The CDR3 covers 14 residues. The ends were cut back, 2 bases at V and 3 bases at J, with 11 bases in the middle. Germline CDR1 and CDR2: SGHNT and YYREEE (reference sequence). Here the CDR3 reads CASSLGPRDYGYTF. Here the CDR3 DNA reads TGTGCCAGCAGCTTAGGGCCCCGGGACTATGGCTACACCTTC.

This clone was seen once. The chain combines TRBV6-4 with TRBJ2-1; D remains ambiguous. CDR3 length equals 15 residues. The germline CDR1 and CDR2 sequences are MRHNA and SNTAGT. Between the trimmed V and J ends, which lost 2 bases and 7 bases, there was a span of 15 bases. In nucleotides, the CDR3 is TGTGCCAGCAGTGACAGGGATGCCCCTGGGAATGAGCAGTTCTTC. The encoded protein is CASSDRDAPGNEQFF.

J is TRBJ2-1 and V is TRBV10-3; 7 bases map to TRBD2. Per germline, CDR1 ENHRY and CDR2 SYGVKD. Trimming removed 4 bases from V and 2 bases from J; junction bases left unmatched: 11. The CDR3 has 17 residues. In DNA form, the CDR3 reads TGTGCCATCAGTGTTATGGTGTCGAGCGGGGCCTACAATGAGCAGTTCTTC. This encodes CAISVMVSSGAYNEQFF.

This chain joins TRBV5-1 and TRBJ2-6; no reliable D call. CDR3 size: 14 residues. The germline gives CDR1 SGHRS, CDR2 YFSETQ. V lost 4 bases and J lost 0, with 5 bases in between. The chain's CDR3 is CASSPASGANVLTF. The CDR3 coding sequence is TGCGCCAGCAGCCCCGCCTCTGGGGCCAACGTCCTGACTTTC. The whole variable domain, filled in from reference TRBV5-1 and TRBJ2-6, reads KAGVTQTPRYLIKTRGQQVTLSCSPISGHRSVSWYQQTPGQGLQFLFEYFSETQRNKGNFPGRFSGRQFSNSRSEMNVSTLELGDSALYLCASSPASGANVLTFGAGSRLTVL.

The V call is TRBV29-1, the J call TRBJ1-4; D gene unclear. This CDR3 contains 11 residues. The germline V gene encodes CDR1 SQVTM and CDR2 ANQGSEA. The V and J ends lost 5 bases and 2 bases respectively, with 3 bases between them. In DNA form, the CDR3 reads TGCAGCGTTCTGACTAATGAAAAACTGTTTTTT. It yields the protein CSVLTNEKLFF.

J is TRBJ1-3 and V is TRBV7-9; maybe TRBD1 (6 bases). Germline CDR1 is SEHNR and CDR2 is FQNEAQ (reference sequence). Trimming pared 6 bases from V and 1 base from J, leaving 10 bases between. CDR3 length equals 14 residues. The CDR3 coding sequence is TGTGCCAGCAGGAGAGGGGGTTCTGGAAACACCATATATTTT. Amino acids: CASRRGGSGNTIYF.

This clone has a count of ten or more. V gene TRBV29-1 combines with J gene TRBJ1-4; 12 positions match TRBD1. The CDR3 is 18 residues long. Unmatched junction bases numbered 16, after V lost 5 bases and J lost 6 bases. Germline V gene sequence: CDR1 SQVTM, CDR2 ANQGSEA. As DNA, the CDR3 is TGCAGCGTTCGCGGGACAGGGGGCGCGGGTAAGGGGCATGAAAAACTGTTTTTT. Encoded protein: CSVRGTGGAGKGHEKLFF.

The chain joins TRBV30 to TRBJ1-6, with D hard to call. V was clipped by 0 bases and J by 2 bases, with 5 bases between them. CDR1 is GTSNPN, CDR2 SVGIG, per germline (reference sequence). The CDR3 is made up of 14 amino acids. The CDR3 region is CAWSVTPYNSPLHF. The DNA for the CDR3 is TGTGCCTGGAGTGTAACCCCCTATAATTCACCCCTCCACTTT.

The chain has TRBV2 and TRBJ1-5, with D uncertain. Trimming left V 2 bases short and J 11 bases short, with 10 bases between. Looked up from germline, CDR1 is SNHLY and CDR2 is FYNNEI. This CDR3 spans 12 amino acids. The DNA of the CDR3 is TGTGCCAGCAGTGAATCTCTAAGTTCCCAGCATTTT. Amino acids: CASSESLSSQHF.

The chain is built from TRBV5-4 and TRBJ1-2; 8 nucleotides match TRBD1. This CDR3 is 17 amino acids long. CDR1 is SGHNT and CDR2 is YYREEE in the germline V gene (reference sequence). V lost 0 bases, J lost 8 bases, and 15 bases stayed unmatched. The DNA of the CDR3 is TGTGCCAGCAGCTTGGGGGGCGCAGGGGGCGCGTCTGAAGGCTACACCTTC. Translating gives CASSLGGAGGASEGYTF. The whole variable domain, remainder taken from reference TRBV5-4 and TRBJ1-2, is ETGVTQSPTHLIKTRGQQVTLRCSSQSGHNTVSWYQQALGQGPQFIFQYYREEENGRGNFPPRFSGLQFPNYSSELNVNALELDDSALYLCASSLGGAGGASEGYTFGSGTRLTVV.

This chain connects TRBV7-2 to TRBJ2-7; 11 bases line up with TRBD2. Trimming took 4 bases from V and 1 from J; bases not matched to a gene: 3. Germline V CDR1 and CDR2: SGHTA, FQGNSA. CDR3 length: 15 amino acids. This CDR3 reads CASSWLAGGSYEQYF. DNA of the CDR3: TGTGCCAGCAGCTGGCTAGCGGGGGGATCCTACGAGCAGTACTTC. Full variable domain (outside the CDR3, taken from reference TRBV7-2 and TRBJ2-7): GAGVSQSPSNKVTEKGKDVELRCDPISGHTALYWYRQSLGQGLEFLIYFQGNSAPDKSGLPSDRFSAERTGGSVSTLTIQRTQQEDSAVYLCASSWLAGGSYEQYFGPGTRLTVT.

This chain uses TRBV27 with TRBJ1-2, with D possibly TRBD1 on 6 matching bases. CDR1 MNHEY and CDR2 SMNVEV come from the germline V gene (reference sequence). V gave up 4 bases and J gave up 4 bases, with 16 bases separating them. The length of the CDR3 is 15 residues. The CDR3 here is CASSSQGRGPYGYTF. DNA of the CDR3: TGTGCCAGCAGTTCACAGGGACGGGGCCCCTATGGCTACACCTTC.

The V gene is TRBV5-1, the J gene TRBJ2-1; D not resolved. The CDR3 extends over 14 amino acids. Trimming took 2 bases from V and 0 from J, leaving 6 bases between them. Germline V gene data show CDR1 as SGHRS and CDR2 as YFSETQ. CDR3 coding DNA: TGCGCCAGCAGCTTCCTGGGCTCCTACAATGAGCAGTTCTTC. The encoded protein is CASSFLGSYNEQFF.

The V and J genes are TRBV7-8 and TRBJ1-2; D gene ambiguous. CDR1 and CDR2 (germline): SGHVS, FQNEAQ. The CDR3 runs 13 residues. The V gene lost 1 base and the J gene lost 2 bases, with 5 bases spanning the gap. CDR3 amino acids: CASSLEQNYGYTF. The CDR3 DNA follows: TGTGCCAGCAGCTTAGAACAGAACTATGGCTACACCTTC.

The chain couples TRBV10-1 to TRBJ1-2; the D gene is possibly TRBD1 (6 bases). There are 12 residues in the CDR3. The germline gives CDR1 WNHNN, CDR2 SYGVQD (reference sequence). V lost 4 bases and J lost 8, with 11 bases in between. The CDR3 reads CASSGGHRGYTF. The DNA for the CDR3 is TGCGCCAGCAGTGGGGGACACCGCGGCTACACCTTC.

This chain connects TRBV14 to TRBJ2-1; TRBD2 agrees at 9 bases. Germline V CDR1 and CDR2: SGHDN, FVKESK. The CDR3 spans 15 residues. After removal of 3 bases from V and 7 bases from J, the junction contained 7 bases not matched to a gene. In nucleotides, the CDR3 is TGTGCCAGCAGCCACGGCGGGGGGGCGGGGAATGAGCAGTTCTTC. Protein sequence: CASSHGGGAGNEQFF.

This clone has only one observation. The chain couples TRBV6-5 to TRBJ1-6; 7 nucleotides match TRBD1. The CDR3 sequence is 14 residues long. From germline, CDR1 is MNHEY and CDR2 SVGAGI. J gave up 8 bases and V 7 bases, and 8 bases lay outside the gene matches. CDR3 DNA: TGTGCCAGCAATACACAGGGGCGGGATTCACCCCTCCACTTT. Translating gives CASNTQGRDSPLHF.